This T cell receptor (beta chain) was identified during a study of shared clonotypes between healthy human individuals. The repertoire was sequenced with immunoSEQ multiplex PCR; TCRdb's copy has only in-frame clones and lacks some. The sample includes over a million clones, about 96% seen only once; the top ten take approximately 1.1%. Germline CDR1 reads KGHSH; CDR2 reads LQKENI. This CDR3 has 16 residues. Losses at the gene ends were 5 bases for V and 1 base for J; bases not matched to a gene: 9. This clone was seen only once. Material: naive CD4+ T cells sorted from blood. The subset here: CD45RA+ positively selected. The receptor comes from a man aged 25 to 40 in good health. V usage is TRBV18 and J usage is TRBJ2-3; 7 bases map to TRBD1. CDR3 sequence reads: CASSIGGSSGTDTQYF. CDR3 DNA sequence: TGTGCCAGCTCAATAGGGGGCTCCTCTGGCACAGATACGCAGTATTTT.